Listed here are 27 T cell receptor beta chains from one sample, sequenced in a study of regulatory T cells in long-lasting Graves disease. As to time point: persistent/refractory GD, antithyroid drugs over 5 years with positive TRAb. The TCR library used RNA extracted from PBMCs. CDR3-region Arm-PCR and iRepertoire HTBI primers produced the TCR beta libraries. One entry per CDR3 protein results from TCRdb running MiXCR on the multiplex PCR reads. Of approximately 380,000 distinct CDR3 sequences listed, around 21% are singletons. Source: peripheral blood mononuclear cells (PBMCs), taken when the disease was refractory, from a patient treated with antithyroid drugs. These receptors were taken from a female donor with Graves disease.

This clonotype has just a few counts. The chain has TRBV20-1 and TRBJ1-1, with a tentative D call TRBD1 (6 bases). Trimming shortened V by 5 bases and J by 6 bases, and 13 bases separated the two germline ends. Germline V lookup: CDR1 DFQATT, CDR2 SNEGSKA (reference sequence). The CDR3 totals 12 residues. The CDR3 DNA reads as TGCAGTGCTGGTGGGGGGCGACCTGAAGCTTTCTTT. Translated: CSAGGGRPEAFF.

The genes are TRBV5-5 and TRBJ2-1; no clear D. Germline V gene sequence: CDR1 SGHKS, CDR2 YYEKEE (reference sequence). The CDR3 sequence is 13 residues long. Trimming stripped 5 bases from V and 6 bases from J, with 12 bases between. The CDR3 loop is CASRLTGPNEQFF. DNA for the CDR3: TGTGCCAGCAGGCTGACTGGCCCCAATGAGCAGTTCTTC. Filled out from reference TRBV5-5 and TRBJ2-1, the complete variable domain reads DAGVTQSPTHLIKTRGQQVTLRCSPISGHKSVSWYQQVLGQGPQFIFQYYEKEERGRGNFPDRFSARQFPNYSSELNVNALLLGDSALYLCASRLTGPNEQFFGPGTRLTVL.

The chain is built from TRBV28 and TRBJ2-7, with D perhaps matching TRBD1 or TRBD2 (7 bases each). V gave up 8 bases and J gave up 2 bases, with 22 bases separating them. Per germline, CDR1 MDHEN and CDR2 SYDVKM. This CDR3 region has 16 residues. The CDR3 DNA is TGTGCCAGCTCACCTCCACAGGGGAGGGGGACCTACGAGCAGTACTTC. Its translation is CASSPPQGRGTYEQYF.

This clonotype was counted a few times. CDR3 amino acids: CASSYEVGGLQETQYF. CDR3 in DNA: TGTGCCAGCAGTTACGAGGTTGGGGGACTTCAAGAGACCCAGTACTTC. The chain recombines TRBV6-2 or TRBV6-3 with TRBJ2-5, with a possible D match to TRBD2 (6 bases). The V end lost 2 bases, the J end lost 2 bases, and 15 bases lay between the germline ends. The germline CDR1 and CDR2 sequences are MNHEY and SVGEGT. The CDR3 length is 16 residues.

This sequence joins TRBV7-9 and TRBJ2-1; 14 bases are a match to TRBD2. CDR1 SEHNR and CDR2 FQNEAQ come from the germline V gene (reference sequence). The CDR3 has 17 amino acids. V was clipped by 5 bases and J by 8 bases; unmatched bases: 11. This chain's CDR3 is CASSEGTSGSARDEQFF. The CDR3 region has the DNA TGTGCCAGCAGCGAAGGGACTAGCGGGAGTGCACGGGATGAGCAGTTCTTC.

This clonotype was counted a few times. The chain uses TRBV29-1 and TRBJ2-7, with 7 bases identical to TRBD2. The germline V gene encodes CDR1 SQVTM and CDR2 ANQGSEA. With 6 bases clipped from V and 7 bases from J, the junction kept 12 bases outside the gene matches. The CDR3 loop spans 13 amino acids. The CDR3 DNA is TGCAGCGTCGAGTTAGTCCCGGGGGGTGAGCAGTACTTC. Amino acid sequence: CSVELVPGGEQYF.

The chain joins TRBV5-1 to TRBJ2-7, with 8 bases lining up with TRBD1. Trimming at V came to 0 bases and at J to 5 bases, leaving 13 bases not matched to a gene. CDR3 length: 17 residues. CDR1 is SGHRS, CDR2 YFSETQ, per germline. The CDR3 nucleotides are TGCGCCAGCAGCTTGGCCGCTCTAGGACAGGGTTCGGACGAGCAGTACTTC. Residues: CASSLAALGQGSDEQYF.

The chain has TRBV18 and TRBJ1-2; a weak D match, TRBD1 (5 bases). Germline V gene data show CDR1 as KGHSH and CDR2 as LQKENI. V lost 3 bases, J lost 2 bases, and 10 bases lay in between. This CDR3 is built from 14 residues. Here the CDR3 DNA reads TGTGCCAGCTCACCTTCGGGACTGAACTATGGCTACACCTTC. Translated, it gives CASSPSGLNYGYTF. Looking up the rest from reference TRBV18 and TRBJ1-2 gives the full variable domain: NAGVMQNPRHLVRRRGQEARLRCSPMKGHSHVYWYRQLPEEGLKFMVYLQKENIIDESGMPKERFSAEFPKEGPSILRIQQVVRGDSAAYFCASSPSGLNYGYTFGSGTRLTVV.

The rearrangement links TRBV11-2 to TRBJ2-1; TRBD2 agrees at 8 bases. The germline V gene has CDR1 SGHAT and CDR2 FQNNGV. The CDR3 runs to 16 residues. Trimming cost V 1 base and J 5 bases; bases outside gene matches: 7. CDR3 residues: CASSLAWGSGNNEQFF. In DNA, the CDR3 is TGTGCCAGCAGCTTAGCGTGGGGTAGCGGGAACAATGAGCAGTTCTTC.

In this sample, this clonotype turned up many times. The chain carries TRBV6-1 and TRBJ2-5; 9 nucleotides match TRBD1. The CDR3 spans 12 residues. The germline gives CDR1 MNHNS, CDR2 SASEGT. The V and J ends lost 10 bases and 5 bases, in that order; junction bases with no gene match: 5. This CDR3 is CAIQGAGETQYF. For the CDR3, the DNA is TGTGCCATACAGGGGGCAGGGGAGACCCAGTACTTC.

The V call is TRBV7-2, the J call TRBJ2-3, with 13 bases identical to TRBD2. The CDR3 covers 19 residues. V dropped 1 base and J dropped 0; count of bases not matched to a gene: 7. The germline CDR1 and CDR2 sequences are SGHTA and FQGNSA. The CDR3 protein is CASSLVRTSGGGSTDTQYF. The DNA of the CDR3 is TGTGCCAGCAGCTTAGTGAGGACTAGCGGGGGAGGTAGCACAGATACGCAGTATTTT.

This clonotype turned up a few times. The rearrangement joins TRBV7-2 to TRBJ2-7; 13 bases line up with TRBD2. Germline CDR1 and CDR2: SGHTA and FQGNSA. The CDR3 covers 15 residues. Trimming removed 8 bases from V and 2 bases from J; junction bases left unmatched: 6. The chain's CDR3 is CASGKLAGGPYEQYF. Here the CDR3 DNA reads TGTGCCAGCGGCAAACTAGCGGGAGGGCCCTACGAGCAGTACTTC.

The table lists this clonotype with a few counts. The CDR3 reads CASSSGLAGIVQFF. CDR3 DNA sequence: TGTGCCAGCAGTTCTGGACTAGCGGGTATCGTGCAGTTCTTC. The chain joins TRBV28 to TRBJ2-1; 11 positions match TRBD2. Losses at the gene ends were 4 bases for V and 12 bases for J; bases not matched to a gene: 8. This CDR3 comprises 14 residues. Germline loops: CDR1 MDHEN, CDR2 SYDVKM.

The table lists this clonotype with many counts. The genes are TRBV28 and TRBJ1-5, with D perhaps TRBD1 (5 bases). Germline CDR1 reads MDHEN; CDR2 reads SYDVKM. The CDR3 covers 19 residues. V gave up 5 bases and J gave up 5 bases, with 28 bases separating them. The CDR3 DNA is TGTGCCAGCAGTCCATCCCCCGGGACTGGGGTTAGGGCAGATCAGCCCCAGCATTTT. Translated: CASSPSPGTGVRADQPQHF.

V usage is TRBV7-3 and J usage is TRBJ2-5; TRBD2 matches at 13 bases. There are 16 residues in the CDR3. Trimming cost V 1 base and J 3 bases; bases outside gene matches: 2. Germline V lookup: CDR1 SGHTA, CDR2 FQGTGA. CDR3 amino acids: CASSLSGTSGKETQYF. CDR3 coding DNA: TGTGCCAGCAGCTTAAGTGGGACTAGCGGGAAAGAGACCCAGTACTTC.

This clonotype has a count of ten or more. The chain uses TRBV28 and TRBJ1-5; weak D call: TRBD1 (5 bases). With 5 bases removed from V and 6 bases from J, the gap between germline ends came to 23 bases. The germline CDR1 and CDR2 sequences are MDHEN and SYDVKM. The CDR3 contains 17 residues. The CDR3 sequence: CASSGHRTHNVGQPQHF. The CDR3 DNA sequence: TGTGCCAGCAGTGGCCACAGGACACACAATGTCGGTCAGCCCCAGCATTTT.

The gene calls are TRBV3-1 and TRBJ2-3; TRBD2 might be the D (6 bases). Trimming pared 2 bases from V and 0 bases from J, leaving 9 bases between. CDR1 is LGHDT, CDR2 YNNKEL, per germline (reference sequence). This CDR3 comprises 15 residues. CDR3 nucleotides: TGTGCCAGCAGCCAAACGAGCGGGAGCACAGATACGCAGTATTTT. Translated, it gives CASSQTSGSTDTQYF.

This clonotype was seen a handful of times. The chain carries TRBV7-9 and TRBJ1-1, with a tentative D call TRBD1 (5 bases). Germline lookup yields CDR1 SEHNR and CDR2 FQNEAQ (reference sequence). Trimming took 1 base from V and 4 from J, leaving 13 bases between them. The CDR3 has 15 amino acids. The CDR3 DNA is TGTGCCAGCAGCTTAGATAGAGTCGGGGGCACTGAAGCTTTCTTT. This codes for CASSLDRVGGTEAFF.

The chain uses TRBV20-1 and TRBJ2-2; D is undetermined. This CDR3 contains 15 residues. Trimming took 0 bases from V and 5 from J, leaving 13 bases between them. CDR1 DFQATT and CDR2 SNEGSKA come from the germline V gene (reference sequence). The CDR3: CSARDVGGNTGELFF. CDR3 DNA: TGCAGTGCTAGAGATGTCGGTGGCAATACCGGGGAGCTGTTTTTT.

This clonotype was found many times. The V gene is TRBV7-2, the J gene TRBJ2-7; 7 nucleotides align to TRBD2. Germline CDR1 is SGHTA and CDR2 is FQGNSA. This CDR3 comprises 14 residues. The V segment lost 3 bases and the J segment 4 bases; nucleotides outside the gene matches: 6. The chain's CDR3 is CASSLGGEQYEQYF. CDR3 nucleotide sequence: TGTGCCAGCAGCTTGGGGGGGGAACAGTACGAGCAGTACTTC.

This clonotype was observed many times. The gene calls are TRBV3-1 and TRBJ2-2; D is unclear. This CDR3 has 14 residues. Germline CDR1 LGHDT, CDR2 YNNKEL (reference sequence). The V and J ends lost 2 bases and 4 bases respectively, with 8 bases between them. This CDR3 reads CASSQPTGTGELFF. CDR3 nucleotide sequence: TGTGCCAGCAGCCAACCGACCGGCACCGGGGAGCTGTTTTTT.

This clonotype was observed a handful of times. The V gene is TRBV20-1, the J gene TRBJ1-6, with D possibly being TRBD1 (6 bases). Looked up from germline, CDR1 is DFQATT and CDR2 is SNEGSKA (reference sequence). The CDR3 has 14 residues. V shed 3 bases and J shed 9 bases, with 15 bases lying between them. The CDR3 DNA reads TGCAGTGCTAGTCGGGGGGCGCGAAGTTCACCCCTCCACTTT. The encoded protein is CSASRGARSSPLHF.

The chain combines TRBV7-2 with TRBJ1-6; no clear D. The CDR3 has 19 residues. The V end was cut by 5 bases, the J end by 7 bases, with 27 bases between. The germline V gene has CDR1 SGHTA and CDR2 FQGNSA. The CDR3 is CASSPMTVPQPPWNSPLHF. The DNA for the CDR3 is TGTGCCAGCAGCCCCATGACGGTCCCACAACCTCCTTGGAATTCACCCCTCCACTTT.

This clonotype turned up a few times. The CDR3 protein is CSARDRGGLTEAFF. The CDR3 DNA sequence: TGCAGTGCTAGAGATCGCGGGGGGCTCACTGAAGCTTTCTTT. The chain carries TRBV20-1 and TRBJ1-1; a weak D match, TRBD1 (6 bases). Germline CDR1 reads DFQATT; CDR2 reads SNEGSKA (reference sequence). Between the trimmed V and J ends, which lost 0 bases and 4 bases, there was a span of 12 bases. The CDR3 sequence is 14 residues long.

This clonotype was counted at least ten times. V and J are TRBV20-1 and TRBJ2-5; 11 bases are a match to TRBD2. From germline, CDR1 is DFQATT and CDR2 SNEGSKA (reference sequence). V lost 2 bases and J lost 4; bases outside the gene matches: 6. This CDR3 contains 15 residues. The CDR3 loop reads CSARPTTSGRETQYF. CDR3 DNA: TGCAGTGCTAGACCCACTACTAGCGGGAGAGAGACCCAGTACTTC.

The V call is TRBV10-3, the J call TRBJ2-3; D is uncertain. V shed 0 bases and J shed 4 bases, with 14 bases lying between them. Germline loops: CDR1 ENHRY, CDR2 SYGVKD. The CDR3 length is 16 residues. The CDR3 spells CAISESKRRTSDTQYF. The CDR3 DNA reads TGTGCCATCAGTGAGTCGAAAAGAAGAACATCAGATACGCAGTATTTT.

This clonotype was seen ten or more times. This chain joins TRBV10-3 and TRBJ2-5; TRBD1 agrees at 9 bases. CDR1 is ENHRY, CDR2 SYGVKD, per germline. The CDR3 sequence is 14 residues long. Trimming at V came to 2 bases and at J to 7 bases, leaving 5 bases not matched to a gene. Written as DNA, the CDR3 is TGTGCCATCAGTGAGCTACGACAGGGGGGGACCCAGTACTTC. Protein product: CAISELRQGGTQYF.